This T cell receptor beta chain is drawn from a study of post-analysis software for immune sequencing data (dated by TCRdb to between 2015 and 2017). For the study in its entirety: Relapsing-remitting, secondary progressive and progressive-relapsing multiple sclerosis were recorded as disease courses, and subtype annotation was lacking for some patients. The multiple sclerosis patient repertoires were compared with approximately 11 previously published healthy control repertoires from donors aged about 6 to 26 years. A subset of samples was prepared in parallel using single-end sample barcoding, then pooled and co-amplified after Illumina adapter ligation.

Overall study results and their limits: Direct clustering with F measure showed strong co-clustering of samples prepared in the same batch, prompting a batch-effect correction. Patients showed significantly higher frequencies than controls for roughly five TRBV segments, among them TRBV5-6, TRBV5-1 and TRBV20-1. Multiple sclerosis patients had significantly lower normalized Chao1 diversity than controls, a result that suggests substantial peripheral T-cell clonal expansion. The multiple sclerosis patient group was slightly younger than the control group.

The germline ends are 16 bases apart after V is trimmed by 4 bases and J by 3 bases. Reading from cysteine to phenylalanine, the CDR3 counts 15 amino acids. CDR3 DNA is the only sequence kept; it has 45 bases, read in frame from the first base. In the germline V gene (reference sequence), CDR1 corresponds to SGHKS and CDR2 to YYEKEE. Receptors were amplified or captured by PCR. The run used an Illumina HiSeq 2500. Unique molecular identifiers were incorporated into TCR beta cDNA libraries to reduce PCR and sequencing biases. Roughly 0.5 million cDNA molecules were obtained per 1 to 10 million input T cells, so each molecule approximated one T cell. The same protocol used for the earlier healthy control dataset was applied to prepare and sequence the patient libraries. Samples belonging to the same batch were prepared together, multiplexed and sequenced on a shared HiSeq lane. Turning to the authors' computational methods: Raw barcoded reads were processed with MIGEC, and single-read molecular identifier groups were discarded before consensus assembly and CDR3 extraction. VDJtools was used for post-analysis of the clonotype tables, and diversity was normalized by down-sampling every dataset to the size of the smallest sample. In repertoire overlap clustering, CDR3 amino acid sequences, but not nucleotide sequences, were matched to correct batch-related cross-sample contamination. The public reads were run again by TCRdb, first through fastp at Q25 and then through MiXCR, and only productive beta chains were kept. A single entry per CDR3 protein holds the most common genes and DNA from its merged rows. These V and J calls are TCRdb output, not the study's own analysis. This sample comprises some 690,000 distinct CDR3 sequences, 25% to 30% of them detected only once. Around 0.56% of the sample is taken by the ten largest.

TCR beta repertoires were profiled from peripheral blood of roughly 13 young patients with multiple sclerosis to demonstrate the VDJtools post-analysis software. The multiple sclerosis patients were children and adolescents between roughly 6 and 16 years of age. In the case of this clonotype: It lacks a known antigen. Base qualities are not recorded, but no much larger clone differs from it by a single base.

The source is a girl under 18 with multiple sclerosis. What was sequenced was blood. In this chain, TRBV5-5 is recombined with TRBJ1-1; the D segment could be TRBD1, given 6 matching bases. The encoded CDR3 is CASSRHWGQYTEAFF. The DNA sequence is as follows: TGTGCCAGCAGCCGCCACTGGGGGCAGTACACTGAAGCTTTCTTT.